The rows below give T cell receptor beta chains drawn from one sample of a study of OX40 agonist ivuxolimab in advanced cancers. TCRdb's copy holds only in-frame clones and misses some; the assay was immunoSEQ multiplex PCR. The sample consists of about 59,000 clones, around nine tenths of them appearing once. Sequenced here: CD4+ or CD8+ T cells sorted from blood, sampled in a trial of the OX40 agonist ivuxolimab. The receptors here all came from an adult with an advanced solid tumor such as melanoma, head and neck, liver or kidney cancer. Both conserved end residues are trimmed from each CDR3.

V gene	J gene	CDR3 protein
TRBV7-2	TRBJ2-7	ASRQQTSGSGEQY
TRBV5-1	TRBJ2-3	ASSFPGEDTQY
TRBV13	TRBJ1-3	ASSLMSRQANTIY
TRBV2	TRBJ1-1	ASSPTGFYTEAF
TRBV7-2	TRBJ2-7	ASSLGSRGYEQY
TRBV7-3	TRBJ2-2	ASSLYGAGELF
TRBV14	TRBJ1-2	ASSQWGQGNYGYT
TRBV11-3	TRBJ2-1	ASSLERDPSYNEQF
TRBV30	TRBJ1-3	AWTGPGQGTSTIY
TRBV7-9	TRBJ2-5	ASSLGLAGETQY
TRBV18	TRBJ1-1	ASSTTTGPTEAF
TRBV7-9	TRBJ2-2	ASSLTGRSHTGELF
TRBV11-3	TRBJ2-3	ASSPPGLTDTQY
TRBV15	TRBJ1-4	ATSRGERNEKLF
TRBV7-9	TRBJ2-3	ASSLLAGEADTQY
TRBV28	TRBJ1-5	ASSLEQGEQVNQPQH
TRBV9	TRBJ2-2	ASSAVGGGRTGELF
TRBV6-5	TRBJ2-7	ASSYERDGPYEQY
TRBV5-1	TRBJ2-1	ASSPGWGTYNEQF
TRBV30	TRBJ2-2	AWTGAGELF
TRBV7-8	TRBJ2-7	ASSLDRAYEQY
TRBV7-9	TRBJ2-3	ASSLPALGTSGTDTQY
TRBV5-4	TRBJ2-2	ASSLSGRSTGELF
TRBV18	TRBJ2-7	ASSPTGTGTVEQY
TRBV27	TRBJ2-6	ASTPHGQSRANVLT
TRBV5-1	TRBJ2-5	ASARTGGGIETQY
TRBV30	TRBJ2-2	AWPLGDSTGELF
TRBV6-1	TRBJ2-7	ASSYGVTNY
TRBV19	TRBJ2-4	ASSRWGDTARDIQY
TRBV25-1	TRBJ1-1	ASSDDRGVGRGLAF
TRBV11-2	TRBJ1-1	ASSPGGTGIFPTEAF
TRBV11-2	TRBJ2-7	ASSLDGFYEQY
TRBV11-2	TRBJ2-7	ASGQDEQY
TRBV12-5	TRBJ1-1	ASGSREGGTEAF
TRBV6-5	TRBJ1-2	ASSPRDRGHGGYT
TRBV9	TRBJ2-3	ASSVGLAGAEDTQY
TRBV7-6	TRBJ1-1	ASSLGQNTEAF
TRBV6-1	TRBJ2-3	ASSELWLGTDTQY
TRBV29-1	TRBJ2-3	SVAMGRRTDTQY
TRBV14	TRBJ2-1	ASSLGHSIGEQF
TRBV6-5	TRBJ2-7	ASSRGGLSYEQY
TRBV18	TRBJ1-2	ASSQDRSYGYT
TRBV7-9	TRBJ1-5	ASSPDTSNQPQH
TRBV29-1	TRBJ2-1	SGTSGSDEQF
TRBV5-4	TRBJ2-5	ASSLLGMGQETQY
TRBV18	TRBJ1-2	ASSPPVRSDSYT
TRBV19	TRBJ2-2	ASSKMTSGVTGELF
TRBV6-5	TRBJ2-7	ASTNPGQGGEQY
TRBV5-4	TRBJ2-5	ASSPRTGEGETQY
TRBV7-3	TRBJ2-7	ASSSFARTHEQY
TRBV11-2	-	ASSLAVDSAYEQY
TRBV9	TRBJ2-2	ASSVGVVDTGELF
TRBV10-1	TRBJ2-1	ASSESGGRAPYNEQF
TRBV18	TRBJ1-3	ASSPTGGGTGNTIY
TRBV7-3	TRBJ2-2	ASSLRLAGVGELF
TRBV25-1	TRBJ2-5	ASTRWTEGLQTQY
TRBV6-1	TRBJ2-7	ASSETGDLEQY
TRBV4-3	TRBJ2-1	ASSHRRSNEQF
TRBV29-1	TRBJ1-1	SVEGRGALPTEAF
TRBV6-1	TRBJ2-7	ASSEFYEQY